The 20 T cell receptor beta chains presented below share a single source sample, sequenced in a study of CD8+CD57+ T cells in acquired aplastic anemia. Genomic DNA, serving as template, underwent TCR beta VDJ and CDR3 profiling. A single record per CDR3 protein comes from TCRdb applying MiXCR to the reads. There are some 120,000 distinct CDR3 sequences in the sample; around 46% occur only once, and 2% to 3% lies in the top ten. The sequenced sample consisted of sorted CD4+, CD8+, or CD8+CD57+ T cells (not recorded which) from PBMCs. The receptors were sampled from a human donor in good health, serving as a control.

Comment on this clonotype: Given a much more abundant clone one base away, this may be a read error. The chain is built from TRBV7-8 and TRBJ2-7; D not resolved. The V gene lost 2 bases and the J gene lost 9 bases, with 8 bases spanning the gap. CDR3 length: 11 residues. Germline V gene data show CDR1 as SGHVS and CDR2 as FQNEAQ. CDR3 loop: CASSLSHGQYF. The CDR3 DNA reads as TGTGCCAGCAGCTTAAGCCACGGGCAGTACTTC.

The chain couples TRBV9 to TRBJ2-5; TRBD2 matches at 10 bases. Trimming at V came to 0 bases and at J to 1 base, leaving 3 bases not matched to a gene. The V gene's germline CDR1 is SGDLS and CDR2 YYNGEE. CDR3 length equals 16 residues. The CDR3 spells CASSVGSGGTQETQYF. The CDR3 DNA sequence: TGTGCCAGCAGCGTAGGTAGCGGGGGGACCCAAGAGACCCAGTACTTC.

V and J are TRBV10-2 and TRBJ2-6; the D gene is possibly TRBD1 (6 bases). The CDR3 sequence is 16 residues long. Germline V gene data show CDR1 as WSHSY and CDR2 as SAAADI. V was shortened by 0 bases and J by 4 bases, with 10 bases between the two germline ends. CDR3 in amino acids: CASSESWGLGANVLTF. For the CDR3, the DNA is TGCGCCAGCAGTGAGTCGTGGGGGCTCGGGGCCAACGTCCTGACTTTC.

Points on this clonotype: It may be a read error: a sequence one base away is much more abundant. The chain is built from TRBV4-2 and TRBJ1-4; D not certain. Germline CDR1 is LGHNA and CDR2 is YNFKEQ. There are 13 residues in the CDR3. The CDR3: CVSSPDKNEKLFF. The DNA of the CDR3 is TGTGTCAGCAGCCCCGATAAAAATGAAAAACTGTTTTTT.

This chain links TRBV2 with TRBJ2-2; D call uncertain. Germline V gene lookup returns CDR1 SNHLY and CDR2 FYNNEI. The CDR3 consists of 11 residues. Trimming removed 7 bases at V and 6 bases at J, with 6 bases between. The CDR3 reads CASIRSGELFF. DNA for the CDR3: TGTGCCAGCATTAGGTCCGGGGAGCTGTTTTTT. Using reference TRBV2 and TRBJ2-2 for the parts outside the CDR3, the full variable domain is EPEVTQTPSHQVTQMGQEVILRCVPISNHLYFYWYRQILGQKVEFLVSFYNNEISEKSEIFDDQFSVERPDGSNFTLKIRSTKLEDSAMYFCASIRSGELFFGEGSRLTVL.

This chain joins TRBV6-2 or TRBV6-3 and TRBJ2-5; TRBD1 is a possible D gene (7 bases). The CDR3 covers 15 residues. Trimming took 5 bases from V and 1 from J, leaving 14 bases between them. The V gene's germline CDR1 is MNHEY and CDR2 SVGEGT. The CDR3 region is CASSPLRGVQETQYF. The CDR3 DNA reads as TGTGCCAGCAGTCCTCTCAGGGGGGTCCAAGAGACCCAGTACTTC.

This clonotype came up many times. The J gene is TRBJ1-6, the V gene TRBV19; 7 bases agree with TRBD1. The ends lost 9 bases at V and 4 bases at J; junction bases unmatched: 6. Per the germline V gene, CDR1 is LNHDA and CDR2 is SQIVND (reference sequence). This CDR3 has 14 amino acids. CDR3 in amino acids: CASSDRAYNSPLHF. CDR3 nucleotide sequence: TGTGCCAGCAGCGACAGGGCTTATAATTCACCCCTCCACTTT.

This clonotype was found many times. This chain links TRBV30 with TRBJ1-2; the match to TRBD1 covers 7 bases. CDR3 length: 13 residues. Germline V CDR1 and CDR2: GTSNPN, SVGIG (reference sequence). The V segment lost 0 bases and the J segment 8 bases; nucleotides outside the gene matches: 6. CDR3 loop: CAWSVWQGEGYTF. The CDR3 coding sequence is TGTGCCTGGAGTGTATGGCAGGGGGAAGGCTACACCTTC.

This clonotype appeared many times. The chain recombines TRBV27 with TRBJ1-2; a possible D gene is TRBD1 (6 bases). Germline CDR1 reads MNHEY; CDR2 reads SMNVEV (reference sequence). The CDR3 is 14 amino acids. Trimming pared 6 bases from V and 2 bases from J, leaving 13 bases between. The CDR3 DNA reads TGTGCCAGCAGCGCTCTCGACAGGAACTATGGCTACACCTTC. Its protein product is CASSALDRNYGYTF.

A single count supports this clonotype. This could be a read error, since a much larger clone is one nucleotide away. The J gene is TRBJ2-5, the V gene TRBV6-1, with 7 bases lining up with TRBD1. This CDR3 has 15 amino acids. Germline CDR1 reads MNHNS; CDR2 reads SASEGT. The CDR3 nucleotides are TGTGCCGGCAGTGATCGCAGGACAGGTTTAGAGACCCAGTACTTC. Amino acids: CAGSDRRTGLETQYF.

This clonotype was observed a handful of times. Written as DNA, the CDR3 is TGTGCCACCAGCAGGACAGGGGCTGGAAACACCATATATTTT. Protein: CATSRTGAGNTIYF. The V gene is TRBV15, the J gene TRBJ1-3, with 8 nucleotides matching TRBD1. Germline CDR1 is LNHNV and CDR2 is YYDKDF (reference sequence). This CDR3 has 14 amino acids. V lost 3 bases to trimming and J lost 2 bases; unmatched junction nucleotides: 0. Complete variable domain (other parts from reference TRBV15 and TRBJ1-3): DAMVIQNPRYQVTQFGKPVTLSCSQTLNHNVMYWYQQKSSQAPKLLFHYYDKDFNNEADTPDNFQSRRPNTSFCFLDIRSPGLGDTAMYLCATSRTGAGNTIYFGEGSWLTVV.

This clonotype was observed many times. The V and J genes are TRBV5-6 and TRBJ2-2; D unresolved. The V end lost 0 bases, the J end lost 5 bases, and 8 bases lay between the germline ends. This CDR3 region has 14 residues. CDR1 is SGHDT, CDR2 YYEEEE, per germline. CDR3 amino acids: CASSLEAETGELFF. CDR3 nucleotide sequence: TGTGCCAGCAGCTTGGAGGCTGAAACCGGGGAGCTGTTTTTT.

The chain links TRBV15 to TRBJ2-7; no clear D. V lost 0 bases and J 6 bases, leaving 15 bases between the germline ends. Germline CDR1 and CDR2: LNHNV and YYDKDF (reference sequence). This CDR3 comprises 15 residues. This CDR3 reads CATSRESGRSGEQYF. The CDR3 DNA reads TGTGCCACCAGCAGAGAGTCAGGACGGTCCGGCGAGCAGTACTTC.

This clonotype was detected ten times or more. The genes are TRBV7-2 and TRBJ2-2, with 8 nucleotides matching TRBD2. The length of the CDR3 is 14 residues. V was clipped by 7 bases and J by 4 bases; unmatched bases: 5. Germline V gene data show CDR1 as SGHTA and CDR2 as FQGNSA. The CDR3 protein is CASKSGGTTGELFF. The CDR3 DNA reads TGTGCCAGCAAAAGCGGGGGTACCACCGGGGAGCTGTTTTTT. Complete variable domain (other parts from reference TRBV7-2 and TRBJ2-2): GAGVSQSPSNKVTEKGKDVELRCDPISGHTALYWYRQSLGQGLEFLIYFQGNSAPDKSGLPSDRFSAERTGGSVSTLTIQRTQQEDSAVYLCASKSGGTTGELFFGEGSRLTVL.

V gene TRBV29-1 combines with J gene TRBJ2-7; 7 positions match TRBD2. J was trimmed by 6 bases and V by 4 bases; bases with no gene match: 12. Germline values: CDR1 SQVTM, CDR2 ANQGSEA. This CDR3 comprises 14 residues. Here the CDR3 DNA reads TGCAGCGTTGGCATGCTGGGAGGGACGCTCGAGCAGTACTTC. Translation: CSVGMLGGTLEQYF.

This clonotype was counted at least ten times. J is TRBJ1-2 and V is TRBV19, with D hard to call. Germline assignment: CDR1 LNHDA and CDR2 SQIVND (reference sequence). The CDR3 runs to 13 residues. V was clipped by 7 bases and J by 2 bases, with 11 bases between them. In nucleotides, the CDR3 is TGTGCCAGTAAGGACGGCTTCAACTATGGCTACACCTTC. Its protein product is CASKDGFNYGYTF.

In this sample, this clonotype turned up many times. J is TRBJ2-1 and V is TRBV4-2, with D possibly being TRBD1 (5 bases). Trimming shortened V by 0 bases and J by 3 bases, and 15 bases separated the two germline ends. Germline CDR1 is LGHNA and CDR2 is YNFKEQ. The CDR3 has 17 amino acids. CDR3 in amino acids: CASSQDPGHSVYNEQFF. CDR3 nucleotide sequence: TGTGCCAGCAGCCAAGACCCAGGGCACTCAGTCTACAATGAGCAGTTCTTC.

This clonotype was counted many times. V usage is TRBV15 and J usage is TRBJ1-5; D unresolved. The V end lost 0 bases, the J end lost 6 bases, and 6 bases lay between the germline ends. The CDR3 consists of 13 residues. CDR1 LNHNV and CDR2 YYDKDF come from the germline V gene (reference sequence). The DNA for the CDR3 is TGTGCCACCAGCAGAGATAAATTTCAGCCCCAGCATTTT. Translating it yields CATSRDKFQPQHF.

This clonotype was recorded many times. This chain links TRBV5-5 with TRBJ2-5; D remains ambiguous. V was shortened by 1 base and J by 5 bases, with 6 bases between the two germline ends. The CDR3 sequence is 12 residues long. Germline-derived CDR1 and CDR2 are SGHKS and YYEKEE (reference sequence). Written as DNA, the CDR3 is TGTGCCAGCAGCTTGTCTGGCGAGACCCAGTACTTC. The encoded protein is CASSLSGETQYF.

This clonotype appeared once. The rearrangement joins TRBV24-1 to TRBJ2-6; 8 bases map to TRBD1. Unmatched junction bases numbered 12, after V lost 6 bases and J lost 3 bases. The CDR3 is 18 amino acids. Germline loops: CDR1 KGHDR, CDR2 SFDVKD. CDR3 loop: CATSPRGQGAFGANVLTF. The CDR3 coding sequence is TGTGCCACCAGTCCCCGGGGGCAGGGGGCGTTTGGGGCCAACGTCCTGACTTTC.